This entry concerns a single TCR beta chain. Its specificity is not known. Researchers ran the PCR with 60 Vbeta and 13 Jbeta primers. Original processing notes: Approximately 9.9 million shared chains were among the approximately 87 million unique TCR beta chains that a later analysis counted. The assay was immunoSEQ multiplex PCR, and TCRdb's table has in-frame clones only and misses some. The D gene and trimming were derived from the DNA, and the V and J assignments and clone size from that table. The table lists some 130,000 clones, 60% to 80% of them singletons. This sample stems from a study of cytomegalovirus exposure and HLA in healthy donors. Across the study: Within the Caucasian-associated ancestry cluster were 65% to 85% of the roughly 400 genotyped donors.

Study results and limitations: Analyzed later, association rates of TCRs varied across HLA loci, with DRB1 most and HLA-C fewest. Fewer N-insertions (relative to the roughly 670-donor mean) were reportedly seen in an Asian-associated ancestry cluster in a later analysis.

Per the germline V gene, CDR1 is SGHNT and CDR2 is YYREEE (reference sequence). This CDR3 spans 16 amino acids. V dropped 1 base and J dropped 2; count of bases not matched to a gene: 5. The chain is built from TRBV5-4 and TRBJ2-3; TRBD2 aligns across 9 bases. Sequenced sample: PBMCs. This clonotype was obtained from a female donor in good health and CMV-seronegative. The CDR3 nucleotides read TGTGCCAGCAGCTTGAGGCTAGCGGGGTCCACAGATACGCAGTATTTT. This translates into CASSLRLAGSTDTQYF.